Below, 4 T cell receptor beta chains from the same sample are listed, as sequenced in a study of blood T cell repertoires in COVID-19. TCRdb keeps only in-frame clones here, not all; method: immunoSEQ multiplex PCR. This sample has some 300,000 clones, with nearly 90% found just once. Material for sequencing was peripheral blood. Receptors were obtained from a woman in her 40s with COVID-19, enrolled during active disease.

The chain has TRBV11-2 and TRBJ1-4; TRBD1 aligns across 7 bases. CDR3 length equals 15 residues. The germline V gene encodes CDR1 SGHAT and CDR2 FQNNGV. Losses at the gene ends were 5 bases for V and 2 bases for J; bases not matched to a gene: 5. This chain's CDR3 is CASSRTGVTNEKLFF. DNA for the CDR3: TGTGCCAGCAGCCGAACAGGGGTTACTAATGAAAAACTGTTTTTT.

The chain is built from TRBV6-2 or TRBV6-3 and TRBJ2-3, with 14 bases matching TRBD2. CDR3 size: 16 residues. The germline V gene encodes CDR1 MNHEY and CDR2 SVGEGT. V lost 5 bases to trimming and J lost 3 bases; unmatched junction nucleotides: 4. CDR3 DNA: TGTGCCAGCAGTCCCCGGACTAGCGGGAGGACAGATACGCAGTATTTT. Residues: CASSPRTSGRTDTQYF.

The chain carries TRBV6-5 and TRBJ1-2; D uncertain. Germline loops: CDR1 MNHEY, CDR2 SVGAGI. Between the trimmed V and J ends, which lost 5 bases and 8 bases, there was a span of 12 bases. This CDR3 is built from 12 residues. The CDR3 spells CASSKRTGGYTF. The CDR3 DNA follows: TGTGCCAGCAGTAAACGGACGGGAGGCTACACCTTC.

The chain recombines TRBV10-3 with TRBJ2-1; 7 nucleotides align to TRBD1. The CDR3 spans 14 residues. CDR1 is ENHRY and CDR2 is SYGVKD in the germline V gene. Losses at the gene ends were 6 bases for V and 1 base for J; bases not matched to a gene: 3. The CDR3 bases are TGTGCCATCAGGGGGACAGCATCCTACAATGAGCAGTTCTTC. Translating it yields CAIRGTASYNEQFF.